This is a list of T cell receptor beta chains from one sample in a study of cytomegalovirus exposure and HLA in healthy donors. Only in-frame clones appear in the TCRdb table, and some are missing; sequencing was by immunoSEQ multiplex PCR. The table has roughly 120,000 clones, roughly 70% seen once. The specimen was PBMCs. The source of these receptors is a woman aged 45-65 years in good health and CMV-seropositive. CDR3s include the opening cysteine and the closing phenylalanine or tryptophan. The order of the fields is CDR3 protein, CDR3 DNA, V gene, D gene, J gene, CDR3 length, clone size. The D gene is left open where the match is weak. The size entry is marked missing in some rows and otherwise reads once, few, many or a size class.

CDR3: CASSLGQGDTGELFF
DNA: TGTGCCAGCAGCCTAGGACAGGGGGACACCGGGGAGCTGTTTTTT
V: TRBV7-9
D: TRBD1
J: TRBJ2-2
length: 15
size: NA

CDR3: CASTAINEQYF
DNA: TGTGCCAGCACCGCTATTAACGAGCAGTACTTC
V: TRBV11-2
D: NA
J: TRBJ2-7
length: 11
size: NA

CDR3: CASSPSGTGLFEQYF
DNA: TGTGCCAGCTCACCATCCGGGACAGGGTTGTTCGAGCAGTACTTC
V: TRBV18
D: TRBD1
J: TRBJ2-7
length: 15
size: NA

CDR3: CASNGGGRKEEQYF
DNA: TGTGCCAGCAACGGAGGCGGGAGAAAGGAAGAGCAGTACTTC
V: TRBV28
D: TRBD2
J: TRBJ2-7
length: 14
size: NA

CDR3: CASISSGNEQFF
DNA: TGTGCCAGCATTTCGAGCGGCAATGAGCAGTTCTTC
V: TRBV27
D: NA
J: TRBJ2-1
length: 12
size: NA

CDR3: CASTGLAGGQETQYF
DNA: TGTGCCAGCACCGGACTAGCGGGAGGGCAAGAGACCCAGTACTTC
V: TRBV6-5
D: TRBD2
J: TRBJ2-5
length: 15
size: NA

CDR3: CASSESGGGTQPQHF
DNA: TGTGCCAGCAGTGAATCGGGGGGAGGGACTCAGCCCCAGCATTTT
V: TRBV25-1
D: NA
J: TRBJ1-5
length: 15
size: NA

CDR3: CASSQETATNEKLFF
DNA: TGCGCCAGCAGCCAGGAGACTGCAACTAATGAAAAACTGTTTTTT
V: TRBV4-3
D: NA
J: TRBJ1-4
length: 15
size: NA

CDR3: CSVGQGNYGYTF
DNA: TGCAGCGTTGGACAGGGGAACTATGGCTACACCTTC
V: TRBV29-1
D: TRBD1
J: TRBJ1-2
length: 12
size: NA

CDR3: CASTKSGTGGGEPQHF
DNA: TGTGCCAGCACCAAAAGCGGGACAGGGGGCGGAGAGCCCCAGCATTTT
V: TRBV2
D: TRBD1
J: TRBJ1-5
length: 16
size: NA

CDR3: CASSLRDRALYGYTF
DNA: TGTGCCAGCAGCCTCCGGGACAGGGCGCTCTATGGCTACACCTTC
V: TRBV7-2
D: TRBD1
J: TRBJ1-2
length: 15
size: NA

CDR3: CASSVYLQETQYF
DNA: TGTGCCAGCAGCGTCTACCTCCAAGAGACCCAGTACTTC
V: TRBV9
D: NA
J: TRBJ2-5
length: 13
size: NA

CDR3: CASSIDGTGGFYGYTF
DNA: TGTGCCAGTAGTATCGATGGGACAGGGGGCTTCTATGGCTACACCTTC
V: TRBV19
D: TRBD1
J: TRBJ1-2
length: 16
size: NA

CDR3: CASSLRGNTPYEQYF
DNA: TGTGCCAGCAGTTTGCGGGGAAACACACCCTACGAGCAGTACTTC
V: TRBV28
D: NA
J: TRBJ2-7
length: 15
size: NA

CDR3: CASSFDTGDHGFF
DNA: TGTGCCAGCAGCTTTGACACAGGAGATCATGGGTTCTTC
V: TRBV7-9
D: NA
J: TRBJ2-1
length: 13
size: NA

CDR3: CASSQVSGARNEQFF
DNA: TGCGCCAGCAGCCAAGTAAGCGGAGCCCGCAATGAGCAGTTCTTC
V: TRBV4-1
D: NA
J: TRBJ2-1
length: 15
size: NA

CDR3: CASSSQGAGGSYGYTF
DNA: TGTGCCAGCAGCTCCCAAGGGGCAGGGGGGAGCTATGGCTACACCTTC
V: TRBV7-9
D: TRBD1
J: TRBJ1-2
length: 16
size: NA

CDR3: CASSFDRGSSTGELFF
DNA: TGTGCCAGCAGTTTCGACAGGGGGTCGAGCACCGGGGAGCTGTTTTTT
V: TRBV4-2
D: TRBD1
J: TRBJ2-2
length: 16
size: NA

CDR3: CASSESRQGNTEAFF
DNA: TGCGCCAGCAGTGAGTCGCGACAGGGGAACACTGAAGCTTTCTTT
V: TRBV10-1
D: TRBD1
J: TRBJ1-1
length: 15
size: few

CDR3: CAWSKGQLNYEQYF
DNA: TGTGCCTGGAGTAAGGGACAGCTAAACTACGAGCAGTACTTC
V: TRBV30
D: TRBD1
J: TRBJ2-7
length: 14
size: NA

CDR3: CASRLDRDIGEKLFF
DNA: TGTGCCAGTAGATTAGACCGGGACATCGGTGAAAAACTGTTTTTT
V: TRBV19
D: NA
J: TRBJ1-4
length: 15
size: NA

CDR3: CASRPHRGVVTEAFF
DNA: TGTGCCAGCAGGCCCCACCGGGGAGTGGTCACTGAAGCTTTCTTT
V: TRBV27
D: NA
J: TRBJ1-1
length: 15
size: once

CDR3: CASSRTQGQGLTEAFF
DNA: TGTGCCAGTAGTAGAACTCAGGGACAGGGTTTGACTGAAGCTTTCTTT
V: TRBV19
D: TRBD1
J: TRBJ1-1
length: 16
size: NA

CDR3: CASSSTASGLYNEQFF
DNA: TGTGCCAGCAGCTCTACGGCTAGCGGACTATACAATGAGCAGTTCTTC
V: TRBV7-9
D: TRBD2
J: TRBJ2-1
length: 16
size: NA

CDR3: CASSSTSGQETQYF
DNA: TGTGCCAGCAGCTCGACTAGCGGCCAAGAGACCCAGTACTTC
V: TRBV7-2
D: TRBD2
J: TRBJ2-5
length: 14
size: once

CDR3: CASIPEFGGPQHF
DNA: TGTGCCAGCATCCCAGAGTTCGGGGGGCCCCAGCATTTT
V: TRBV28
D: NA
J: TRBJ1-5
length: 13
size: NA

CDR3: CASSVPGTYEQYF
DNA: TGTGCCAGCAGTGTACCAGGCACCTACGAGCAGTACTTC
V: TRBV6-1
D: NA
J: TRBJ2-7
length: 13
size: once

CDR3: CASSDSDTNYGCTF
DNA: TGTGCCAGCAGTGACTCGGACACCAACTATGGCTGCACCTTC
V: TRBV6-4
D: NA
J: TRBJ1-2
length: 14
size: NA